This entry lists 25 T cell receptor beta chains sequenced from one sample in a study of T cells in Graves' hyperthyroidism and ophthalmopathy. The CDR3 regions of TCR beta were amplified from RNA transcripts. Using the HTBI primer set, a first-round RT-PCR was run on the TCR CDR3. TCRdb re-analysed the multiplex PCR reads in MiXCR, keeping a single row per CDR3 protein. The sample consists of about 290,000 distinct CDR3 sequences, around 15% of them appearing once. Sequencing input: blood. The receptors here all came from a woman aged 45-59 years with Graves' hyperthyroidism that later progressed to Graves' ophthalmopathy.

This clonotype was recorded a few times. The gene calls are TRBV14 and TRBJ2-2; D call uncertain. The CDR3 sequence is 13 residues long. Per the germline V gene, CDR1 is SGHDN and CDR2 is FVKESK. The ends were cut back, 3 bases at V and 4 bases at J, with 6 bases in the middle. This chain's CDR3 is CASSQMFTGELFF. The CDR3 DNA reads TGTGCCAGCAGCCAGATGTTCACCGGGGAGCTGTTTTTT.

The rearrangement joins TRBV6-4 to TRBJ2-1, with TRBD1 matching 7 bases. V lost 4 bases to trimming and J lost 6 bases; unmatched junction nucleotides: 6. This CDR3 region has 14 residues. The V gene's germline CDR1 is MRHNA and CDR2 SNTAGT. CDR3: CASSGQGGSNEQFF. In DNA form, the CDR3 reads TGTGCCAGCAGTGGACAGGGTGGGAGCAATGAGCAGTTCTTC.

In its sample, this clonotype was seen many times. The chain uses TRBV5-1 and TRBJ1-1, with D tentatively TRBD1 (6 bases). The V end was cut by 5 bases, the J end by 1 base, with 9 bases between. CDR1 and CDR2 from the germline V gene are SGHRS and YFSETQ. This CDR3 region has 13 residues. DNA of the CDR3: TGCGCCAGCAGGGGGGCGCCGAACACTGAAGCTTTCTTT. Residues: CASRGAPNTEAFF.

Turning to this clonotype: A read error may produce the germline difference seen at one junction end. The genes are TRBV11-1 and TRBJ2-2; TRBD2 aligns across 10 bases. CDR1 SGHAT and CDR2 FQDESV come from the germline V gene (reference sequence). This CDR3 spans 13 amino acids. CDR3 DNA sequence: TGTGCCAGCAGCCTAGCGGGAGCCGGGGAGCTGTTTTTT. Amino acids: CASSLAGAGELFF.

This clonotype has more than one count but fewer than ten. The CDR3 loop is CASTRGQGASILTDTQYF. The CDR3 bases are TGTGCCAGTACTCGAGGACAGGGGGCCTCAATATTAACAGATACGCAGTATTTT. The rearrangement links TRBV19 to TRBJ2-3; 11 bases match TRBD1. Germline values: CDR1 LNHDA, CDR2 SQIVND (reference sequence). V lost 7 bases and J lost 3; bases outside the gene matches: 15. The CDR3 runs to 18 residues.

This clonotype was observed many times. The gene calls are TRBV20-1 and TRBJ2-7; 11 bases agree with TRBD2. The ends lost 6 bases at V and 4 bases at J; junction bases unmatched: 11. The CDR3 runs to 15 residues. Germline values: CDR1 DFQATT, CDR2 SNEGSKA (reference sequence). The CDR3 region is CSATGLAGGPYEQYF. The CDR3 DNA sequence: TGCAGTGCCACAGGGTTAGCGGGAGGGCCATACGAGCAGTACTTC.

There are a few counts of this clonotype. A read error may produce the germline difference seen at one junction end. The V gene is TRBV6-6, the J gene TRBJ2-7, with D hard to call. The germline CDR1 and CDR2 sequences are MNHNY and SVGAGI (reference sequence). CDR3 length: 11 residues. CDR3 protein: CASSYSYGQYF. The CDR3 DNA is TGTGCCAGCAGTTACTCGTACGGGCAGTACTTC.

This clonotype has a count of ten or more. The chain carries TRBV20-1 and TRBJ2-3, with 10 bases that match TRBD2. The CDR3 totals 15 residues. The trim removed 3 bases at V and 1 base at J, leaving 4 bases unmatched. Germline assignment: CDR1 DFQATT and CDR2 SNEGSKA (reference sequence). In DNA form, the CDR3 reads TGCAGTGCTAGTGGGACTAGCGAGGGCACAGATACGCAGTATTTT. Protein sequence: CSASGTSEGTDTQYF.

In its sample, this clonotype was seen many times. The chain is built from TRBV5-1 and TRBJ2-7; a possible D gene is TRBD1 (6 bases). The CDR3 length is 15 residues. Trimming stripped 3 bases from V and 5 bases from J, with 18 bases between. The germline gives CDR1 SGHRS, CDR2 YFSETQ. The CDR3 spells CASSSLAGEINEQYF. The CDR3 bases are TGCGCCAGCAGCTCCTTGGCAGGGGAGATTAACGAGCAGTACTTC.

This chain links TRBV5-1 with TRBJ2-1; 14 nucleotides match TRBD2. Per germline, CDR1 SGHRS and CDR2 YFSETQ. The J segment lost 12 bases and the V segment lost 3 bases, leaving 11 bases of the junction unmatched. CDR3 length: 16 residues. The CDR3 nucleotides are TGCGCCAGCAGCTCTGATCCGGGACTAGCGGGAGAAGGGCAGTTCTTC. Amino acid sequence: CASSSDPGLAGEGQFF.

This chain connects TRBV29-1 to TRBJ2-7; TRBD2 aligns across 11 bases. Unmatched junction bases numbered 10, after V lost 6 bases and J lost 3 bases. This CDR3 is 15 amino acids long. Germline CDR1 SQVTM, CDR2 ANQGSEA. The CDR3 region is CSVGVLAGARYEQYF. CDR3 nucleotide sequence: TGCAGCGTAGGGGTACTAGCGGGAGCCCGCTACGAGCAGTACTTC.

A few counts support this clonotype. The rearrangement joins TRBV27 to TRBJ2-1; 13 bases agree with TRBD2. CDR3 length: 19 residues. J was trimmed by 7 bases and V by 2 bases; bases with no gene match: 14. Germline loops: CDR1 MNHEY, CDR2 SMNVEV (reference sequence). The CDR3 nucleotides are TGTGCCAGCAGTTTACGCCCCCCCGGGACTAGCGGGATGAGGAATGAGCAGTTCTTC. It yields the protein CASSLRPPGTSGMRNEQFF.

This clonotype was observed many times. In DNA form, the CDR3 reads TGTGCTAGTGTCCCTGCGACTAGCGGGAGGTGGTATGAGCAGTTCTTC. The encoded protein is CASVPATSGRWYEQFF. This rearrangement joins TRBV12-5 to TRBJ2-1; 13 positions match TRBD2. The CDR3 has 16 amino acids. After removal of 7 bases from V and 8 bases from J, the junction contained 11 bases not matched to a gene. Germline lookup yields CDR1 LGHNT and CDR2 FRNRAP.

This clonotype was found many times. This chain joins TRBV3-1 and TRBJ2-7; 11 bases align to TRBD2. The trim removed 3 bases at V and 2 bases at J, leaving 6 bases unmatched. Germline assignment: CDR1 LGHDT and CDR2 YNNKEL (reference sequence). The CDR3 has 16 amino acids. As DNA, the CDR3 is TGTGCCAGCAGCCAGGCCGGGACTAGCGGCGCCTACGAGCAGTACTTC. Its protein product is CASSQAGTSGAYEQYF.

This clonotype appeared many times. DNA of the CDR3: TGTGCCTGGAGTGGCCTACGACAGGGAGGACAGCCCCAGCATTTT. This gives the protein CAWSGLRQGGQPQHF. V usage is TRBV30 and J usage is TRBJ1-5; 7 nucleotides match TRBD1. There are 15 residues in the CDR3. The germline CDR1 and CDR2 sequences are GTSNPN and SVGIG (reference sequence). The trim removed 1 base at V and 7 bases at J, leaving 10 bases unmatched. Looking up the rest from reference TRBV30 and TRBJ1-5 gives the full variable domain: SQTIHQWPATLVQPVGSPLSLECTVEGTSNPNLYWYRQAAGRGLQLLFYSVGIGQISSEVPQNLSASRPQDRQFILSSKKLLLSDSGFYLCAWSGLRQGGQPQHFGDGTRLSIL.

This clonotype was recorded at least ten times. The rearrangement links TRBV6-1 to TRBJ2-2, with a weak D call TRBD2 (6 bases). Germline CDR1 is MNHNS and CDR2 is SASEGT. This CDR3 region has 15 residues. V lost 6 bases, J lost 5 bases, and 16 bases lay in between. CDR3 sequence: CASSPRGSGTGELFF. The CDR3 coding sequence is TGTGCCAGCAGCCCAAGGGGTAGCGGTACCGGGGAGCTGTTTTTT.

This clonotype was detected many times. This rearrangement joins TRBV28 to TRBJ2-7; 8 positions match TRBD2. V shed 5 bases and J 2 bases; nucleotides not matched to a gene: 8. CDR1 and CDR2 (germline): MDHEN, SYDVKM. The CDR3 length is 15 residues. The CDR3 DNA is TGTGCCAGCAGTCCGCCTGGGACTAGAGCCTACGAGCAGTACTTC. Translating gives CASSPPGTRAYEQYF.

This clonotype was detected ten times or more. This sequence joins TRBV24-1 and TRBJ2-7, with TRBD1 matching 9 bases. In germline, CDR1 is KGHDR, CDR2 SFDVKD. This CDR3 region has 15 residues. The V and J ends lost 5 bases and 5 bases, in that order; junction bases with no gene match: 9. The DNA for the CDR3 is TGTGCCACCAGTGGTACGGGACAGGGCGCCGACGAGCAGTACTTC. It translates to CATSGTGQGADEQYF.

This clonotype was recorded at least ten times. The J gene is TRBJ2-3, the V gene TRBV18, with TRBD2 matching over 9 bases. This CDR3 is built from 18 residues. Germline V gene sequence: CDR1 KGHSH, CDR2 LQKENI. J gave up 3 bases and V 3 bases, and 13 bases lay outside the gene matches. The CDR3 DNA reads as TGTGCCAGCTCACCGGGTAGCGGGAGTCAGGTTGGAACAGATACGCAGTATTTT. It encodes CASSPGSGSQVGTDTQYF.

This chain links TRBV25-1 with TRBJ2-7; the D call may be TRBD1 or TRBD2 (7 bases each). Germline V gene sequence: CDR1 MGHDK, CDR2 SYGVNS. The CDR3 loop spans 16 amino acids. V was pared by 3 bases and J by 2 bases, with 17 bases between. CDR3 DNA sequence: TGTGCCAGCAGTGACCTCAGGGGGGGACAGACCTACGAGCAGTACTTC. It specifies CASSDLRGGQTYEQYF.

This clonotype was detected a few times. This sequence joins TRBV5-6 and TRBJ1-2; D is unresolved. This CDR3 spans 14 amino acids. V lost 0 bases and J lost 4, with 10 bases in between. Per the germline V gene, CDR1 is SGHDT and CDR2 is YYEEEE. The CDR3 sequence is CASSLDSRSYGYTF. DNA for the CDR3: TGTGCCAGCAGCTTGGACAGCCGGAGCTATGGCTACACCTTC.

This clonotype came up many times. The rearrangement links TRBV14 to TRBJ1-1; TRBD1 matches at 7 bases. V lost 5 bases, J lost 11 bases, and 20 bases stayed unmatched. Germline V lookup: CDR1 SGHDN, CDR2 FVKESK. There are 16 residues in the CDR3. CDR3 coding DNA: TGTGCCAGCAGCGAAACCCGACAGGGAATCAGAACGGGCGCTTTCTTT. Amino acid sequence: CASSETRQGIRTGAFF. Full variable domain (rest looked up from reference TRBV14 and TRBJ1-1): EAGVTQFPSHSVIEKGQTVTLRCDPISGHDNLYWYRRVMGKEIKFLLHFVKESKQDESGMPNNRFLAERTGGTYSTLKVQPAELEDSGVYFCASSETRQGIRTGAFFGQGTRLTVV.

The CDR3: CASSLTNYYGYTF. As DNA, the CDR3 is TGTGCCAGCAGCCTGACAAATTATTATGGCTACACCTTC. The chain has TRBV28 and TRBJ1-2; D is unclear. The germline CDR1 and CDR2 sequences are MDHEN and SYDVKM. The CDR3 covers 13 residues. V lost 6 bases, J lost 5 bases, and 13 bases lay in between.

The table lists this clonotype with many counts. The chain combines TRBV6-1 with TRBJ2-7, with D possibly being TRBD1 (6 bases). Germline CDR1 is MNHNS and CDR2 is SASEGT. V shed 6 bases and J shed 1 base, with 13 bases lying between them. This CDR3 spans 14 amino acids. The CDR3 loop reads CASSKQGGSYEQYF. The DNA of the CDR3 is TGTGCCAGCAGCAAACAGGGCGGATCCTACGAGCAGTACTTC.

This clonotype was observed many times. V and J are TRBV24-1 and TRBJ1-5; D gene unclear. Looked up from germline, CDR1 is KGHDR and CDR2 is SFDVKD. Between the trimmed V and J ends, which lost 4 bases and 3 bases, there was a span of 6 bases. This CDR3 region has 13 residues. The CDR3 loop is CATSEGSNQPQHF. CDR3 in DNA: TGTGCCACCAGTGAAGGGTCCAATCAGCCCCAGCATTTT.